This T cell receptor (beta chain) was sequenced for a study of shared clonotypes between healthy human individuals. Broader study findings: Compared with memory subsets, naive subsets generally had larger estimated richness. Sampling involved blood alone; tissue repertoires likely differ.

Produced via immunoSEQ multiplex PCR; TCRdb's table is partial and in-frame only. This sample has under 200,000 clones, with roughly 93% found just once. With respect to this clone: The antigen is undetermined.

V was pared by 1 base and J by 0 bases, with 3 bases between. The CDR3 consists of 13 residues. Looked up from germline, CDR1 is SGHAT and CDR2 is FQNNGV. Material: naive CD4+ T cells sorted from blood. Indicated subset: CD45RA+ positively selected. The chain joins TRBV11-2 to TRBJ1-1; no firm D call. This receptor was taken from a woman aged 25 to 45 in good health. This chain's CDR3 is CASSLGVNTEAFF. CDR3 coding DNA: TGTGCCAGCAGCTTAGGGGTGAACACTGAAGCTTTCTTT. Full variable domain (rest looked up from reference TRBV11-2 and TRBJ1-1): EAGVAQSPRYKIIEKRQSVAFWCNPISGHATLYWYQQILGQGPKLLIQFQNNGVVDDSQLPKDRFSAERLKGVDSTLKIQPAKLEDSAVYLCASSLGVNTEAFFGQGTRLTVV.